The 26 T cell receptor beta chains below come from one sample, sequenced in a study of monozygotic twins with inflammatory bowel disease. TCRdb re-analyzed the 5' RACE reads; it lists each CDR3 protein once, without DNA. The clone table shows around 140,000 distinct CDR3 sequences, with the ten largest holding roughly 2.5%. Material: blood. The receptors stem from a human donor with ulcerative colitis or Crohn's disease, or a healthy co-twin of an affected twin (not recorded which).

CDR3 in amino acids: CASSKQGASNTEAFF. The rearrangement joins TRBV7-9 to TRBJ1-1; TCRdb returns TRBD1, unconfirmable since there is no DNA. Germline values: CDR1 SEHNR, CDR2 FQNEAQ (reference sequence). The length of the CDR3 is 15 residues.

V usage is TRBV6-1 and J usage is TRBJ2-7; the D gene TCRdb calls, TRBD1, cannot be checked with no DNA. The CDR3 runs to 15 residues. Germline values: CDR1 MNHNS, CDR2 SASEGT. The CDR3 here is CASSPRDRASYEQYF.

The gene calls are TRBV12-3 or TRBV12-4 and TRBJ1-1. CDR3 length equals 14 residues. The CDR3 reads CASSFGELNTEAFF.

The chain combines TRBV7-2 with TRBJ2-3; TCRdb's D call, TRBD2, is unchecked because there is no DNA. CDR1 is SGHTA and CDR2 is FQGNSA in the germline V gene. The CDR3 loop spans 16 amino acids. CDR3 protein: CASSFALGARTDTQYF.

The chain uses TRBV19 and TRBJ1-1. The CDR3 sequence is 20 residues long. Germline CDR1 and CDR2: LNHDA and SQIVND (reference sequence). CDR3 sequence reads: CASSMRQGAPHSPMNTEAFF.

The rearrangement joins TRBV28 to TRBJ2-1; TCRdb names TRBD1, which stays unverified in the absence of DNA. Germline lookup yields CDR1 MDHEN and CDR2 SYDVKM. This CDR3 region has 15 residues. CDR3 loop: CASSLEGTGKNEQFF.

This chain links TRBV5-1 with TRBJ1-2. Germline V gene data show CDR1 as SGHRS and CDR2 as YFSETQ. The CDR3 totals 11 residues. This CDR3 reads CASGANYGYTF.

V is TRBV4-3 and J is TRBJ2-1; there is no DNA to check the TCRdb D call of TRBD2. Germline CDR1 LGHNA, CDR2 YSLEER. This CDR3 spans 14 amino acids. CDR3: CASSQGEGYNEQFF.

The V gene is TRBV5-1, the J gene TRBJ2-2; absent DNA, TCRdb's TRBD2 call cannot be checked. The CDR3 has 16 residues. CDR1 is SGHRS and CDR2 is YFSETQ in the germline V gene. CDR3 loop: CASRSSVGGSAGELFF.

The chain carries TRBV5-4 and TRBJ2-5; the TCRdb D gene call, TRBD1, has no DNA to confirm it. The CDR3 contains 14 residues. The V gene's germline CDR1 is SGHNT and CDR2 YYREEE (reference sequence). This chain's CDR3 is CASSLGTYGETQYF.

This chain connects TRBV6-5 to TRBJ2-1; TCRdb returns TRBD1, unconfirmable since there is no DNA. Germline V lookup: CDR1 MNHEY, CDR2 SVGAGI. This CDR3 comprises 13 residues. CDR3: CASSKRQGYEQFF.

The chain uses TRBV20-1 and TRBJ1-5. CDR1 and CDR2 from the germline V gene are DFQATT and SNEGSKA (reference sequence). The CDR3 extends over 13 amino acids. The CDR3 reads CSARAASDQPQHF.

V gene TRBV18 combines with J gene TRBJ2-7; TCRdb indicates TRBD1, and absent DNA this call remains unverified. CDR3 size: 13 residues. Per the germline V gene, CDR1 is KGHSH and CDR2 is LQKENI. The CDR3 protein is CASSPTGNYEQYF. Full variable domain (remainder filled in from reference TRBV18 and TRBJ2-7): NAGVMQNPRHLVRRRGQEARLRCSPMKGHSHVYWYRQLPEEGLKFMVYLQKENIIDESGMPKERFSAEFPKEGPSILRIQQVVRGDSAAYFCASSPTGNYEQYFGPGTRLTVT.

The rearrangement links TRBV6-2 or TRBV6-3 to TRBJ1-5; there is no DNA to check the TCRdb D call of TRBD1. Looked up from germline, CDR1 is MNHEY and CDR2 is SVGEGT. The CDR3 totals 14 residues. CDR3 in amino acids: CASSYPTGNQPQHF.

This chain links TRBV4-1 with TRBJ2-3; TCRdb indicates TRBD1, and absent DNA this call remains unverified. This CDR3 has 16 amino acids. Germline CDR1 and CDR2: MGHRA and YSYEKL. The CDR3 loop reads CASSQAPGTSTDTQYF.

V is TRBV4-3 and J is TRBJ2-2; as DNA is missing, the TRBD1 call by TCRdb cannot be tested. The CDR3 length is 16 residues. Germline V gene data show CDR1 as LGHNA and CDR2 as YSLEER. The CDR3 reads CASSQAGGEWNGELFF.

V and J are TRBV7-3 and TRBJ2-2. Germline assignment: CDR1 SGHTA and CDR2 FQGTGA. The CDR3 is 14 residues long. The CDR3 loop is CASARQEAYGELFF.

The genes are TRBV12-3 or TRBV12-4 and TRBJ2-7; the TCRdb D gene call, TRBD1, has no DNA to confirm it. CDR3 size: 14 residues. CDR3: CASSWGQGIYEQYF.

The V call is TRBV7-9, the J call TRBJ2-7. This CDR3 is 16 amino acids long. Germline CDR1 SEHNR, CDR2 FQNEAQ (reference sequence). The CDR3 protein is CASSPISWASSYEQYF. The full variable domain, with the rest looked up from reference TRBV7-9 and TRBJ2-7, is DTGVSQNPRHKITKRGQNVTFRCDPISEHNRLYWYRQTLGQGPEFLTYFQNEAQLEKSRLLSDRFSAERPKGSFSTLEIQRTEQGDSAMYLCASSPISWASSYEQYFGPGTRLTVT.

The chain combines TRBV7-9 with TRBJ2-3; absent DNA, TCRdb's TRBD1 call cannot be checked. The V gene's germline CDR1 is SEHNR and CDR2 FQNEAQ (reference sequence). This CDR3 contains 16 residues. The CDR3 loop reads CASSLRDRPLTDTQYF.

This rearrangement joins TRBV7-9 to TRBJ2-2; TCRdb selects TRBD1, and the lack of DNA leaves this call unchecked. CDR1 is SEHNR, CDR2 FQNEAQ, per germline (reference sequence). The CDR3 loop spans 14 amino acids. The CDR3 spells CAHPQGGNTGELFF.

The chain links TRBV7-6 to TRBJ2-5; the D call from TCRdb, TRBD2, cannot be confirmed without DNA. The germline V gene encodes CDR1 SGHVS and CDR2 FNYEAQ. The CDR3 totals 14 residues. CDR3 in amino acids: CASSQRDHQETQYF.

This rearrangement joins TRBV24-1 to TRBJ2-2. Looked up from germline, CDR1 is KGHDR and CDR2 is SFDVKD. The CDR3 runs to 15 residues. CDR3 amino acids: CATSDPGTNTGELFF.

The J gene is TRBJ2-3, the V gene TRBV18. CDR1 KGHSH and CDR2 LQKENI come from the germline V gene. The CDR3 has 14 amino acids. This chain's CDR3 is CASSPPRVLDTQYF. Full variable domain (remainder filled in from reference TRBV18 and TRBJ2-3): NAGVMQNPRHLVRRRGQEARLRCSPMKGHSHVYWYRQLPEEGLKFMVYLQKENIIDESGMPKERFSAEFPKEGPSILRIQQVVRGDSAAYFCASSPPRVLDTQYFGPGTRLTVL.

The chain is built from TRBV20-1 and TRBJ2-7. The CDR3 extends over 16 amino acids. Germline V CDR1 and CDR2: DFQATT, SNEGSKA (reference sequence). CDR3: CSARGAQKVNYYEQYF.

The CDR3 region is CASSPRSGGSSYNEQFF. This chain connects TRBV18 to TRBJ2-1. This CDR3 comprises 17 residues. Germline V gene sequence: CDR1 KGHSH, CDR2 LQKENI.